The 14 T cell receptor beta chains in this list originate from one sample, sequenced in a study of blood T cell repertoires in COVID-19. Some clones are missing from TCRdb's copy, which holds only in-frame ones; the method was immunoSEQ multiplex PCR. The data hold some 300,000 clones, with about nine tenths observed a single time. Sequencing was done on a sample of PBMCs or T cells enriched from blood (not recorded which). These receptors all come from a man in his thirties or forties who had recovered from COVID-19.

CDR3 residues: CASSYEGVNTEAFF. CDR3 nucleotides: TGCGCCAGCAGCTACGAAGGGGTGAACACTGAAGCTTTCTTT. The genes are TRBV5-1 and TRBJ1-1, with TRBD1 as a possible D gene (5 bases). CDR1 and CDR2 (germline): SGHRS, YFSETQ. The CDR3 runs to 14 residues. Trimming shortened V by 3 bases and J by 0 bases, and 9 bases separated the two germline ends. The full variable domain, in which reference TRBV5-1 and TRBJ1-1 provide the parts outside the CDR3, is KAGVTQTPRYLIKTRGQQVTLSCSPISGHRSVSWYQQTPGQGLQFLFEYFSETQRNKGNFPGRFSGRQFSNSRSEMNVSTLELGDSALYLCASSYEGVNTEAFFGQGTRLTVV.

J is TRBJ2-5 and V is TRBV30, with TRBD2 matching 7 bases. CDR1 GTSNPN and CDR2 SVGIG come from the germline V gene (reference sequence). The V gene end was trimmed by 0 bases and the J gene end by 6 bases; junction bases not matched to a gene: 4. The CDR3 is 13 amino acids. CDR3 residues: CAWSVGGLKTQYF. Here the CDR3 DNA reads TGTGCCTGGAGTGTGGGGGGGTTAAAGACCCAGTACTTC.

Concerning this clone itself: At one boundary the junction diverges from the germline segment, which might be a read error. The chain carries TRBV5-1 and TRBJ2-7; possibly TRBD2 for D (6 bases). The CDR3 sequence is 15 residues long. Germline assignment: CDR1 SGHRS and CDR2 YFSETQ. CDR3 in amino acids: CASTLGLGEAYEQYF. The CDR3 DNA follows: TGCGCCAGCACCTTGGGATTAGGGGAGGCCTACGAGCAGTACTTC.

The rearrangement links TRBV5-6 to TRBJ1-2, with D possibly matching TRBD1 (5 bases). V was clipped by 4 bases and J by 2 bases, with 18 bases between them. Germline CDR1 and CDR2: SGHDT and YYEEEE. The CDR3 has 16 amino acids. CDR3 nucleotide sequence: TGTGCCAGCAGCCCCCAGACAGCGCCTACGAACTATGGCTACACCTTC. This encodes CASSPQTAPTNYGYTF.

V and J are TRBV19 and TRBJ1-1; D is unclear. V lost 8 bases, J lost 1 base, and 14 bases lay in between. Germline CDR1 reads LNHDA; CDR2 reads SQIVND (reference sequence). This CDR3 is 14 amino acids long. CDR3 in DNA: TGTGCCAGTGCTCTGGGCCTCAAGAACACTGAAGCTTTCTTT. Amino acids: CASALGLKNTEAFF.

CDR3 sequence (DNA): TGCGCCAGCAGCCGAGACGCCCCCAGGACAGGGGCGAGGTACGAGCAGTACTTC. Its protein product is CASSRDAPRTGARYEQYF. The chain is built from TRBV4-1 and TRBJ2-7; 9 nucleotides agree with TRBD1. V shed 4 bases and J 4 bases; nucleotides not matched to a gene: 17. The CDR3 has 18 residues. CDR1 is MGHRA and CDR2 is YSYEKL in the germline V gene.

The rearrangement uses TRBV30 and TRBJ2-7; tentative D call: TRBD1 (5 bases). Germline V CDR1 and CDR2: GTSNPN, SVGIG (reference sequence). This CDR3 has 13 residues. V was pared by 2 bases and J by 2 bases, with 10 bases between. The CDR3 reads CAWSRTLAYEQYF. CDR3 bases: TGTGCCTGGAGTCGGACACTGGCCTACGAGCAGTACTTC.

This chain uses TRBV18 with TRBJ1-1; D gene ambiguous. CDR3 size: 13 residues. Trimming left V 3 bases short and J 2 bases short, with 7 bases between. The germline gives CDR1 KGHSH, CDR2 LQKENI. The CDR3 DNA follows: TGTGCCAGCTCACCCACACCAAACACTGAAGCTTTCTTT. Its translation is CASSPTPNTEAFF.

The chain employs TRBV24-1 and TRBJ1-2, with a tentative D call TRBD1 (6 bases). Per germline, CDR1 KGHDR and CDR2 SFDVKD. V lost 5 bases to trimming and J lost 4 bases, with 25 bases between them. This CDR3 has 18 residues. CDR3 in DNA: TGTGCCACCAGTGGATTAGCCGAGGAACAGGGTGGCGGCTATGGCTACACCTTC. This gives the protein CATSGLAEEQGGGYGYTF.

This chain uses TRBV5-1 with TRBJ2-2, with TRBD1 matching over 9 bases. This CDR3 is 16 amino acids long. The ends lost 5 bases at V and 2 bases at J; junction bases unmatched: 7. Germline CDR1 and CDR2: SGHRS and YFSETQ. Here the CDR3 DNA reads TGCGCCAGCAGGAGCCGGGACAGGGTTAACACCGGGGAGCTGTTTTTT. Protein product: CASRSRDRVNTGELFF.

This chain links TRBV28 with TRBJ1-1; TRBD1 matches at 8 bases. Germline V CDR1 and CDR2: MDHEN, SYDVKM. With V trimmed by 7 bases and J by 5 bases, 9 bases remained unmatched. The CDR3 is made up of 14 amino acids. CDR3 region: CASTQQGVKTEAFF. The CDR3 DNA reads TGTGCCAGCACCCAACAGGGGGTAAAGACTGAAGCTTTCTTT.

This chain links TRBV10-2 with TRBJ2-7, with 8 bases identical to TRBD1. The trim removed 7 bases at V and 4 bases at J, leaving 12 bases unmatched. The CDR3 spans 15 residues. Germline V gene sequence: CDR1 WSHSY, CDR2 SAAADI. The CDR3 bases are TGCGCCAGCAACCCCCAGGGGGCGCGAGGTTACGAGCAGTACTTC. Residues: CASNPQGARGYEQYF.

In its sample, this clone was seen a few times. V gene TRBV6-1 combines with J gene TRBJ1-4, with 9 positions matching TRBD1. CDR1 and CDR2 (germline): MNHNS, SASEGT. The CDR3 is 16 amino acids. The ends lost 0 bases at V and 7 bases at J; junction bases unmatched: 6. The CDR3 protein is CASSEASGTGSEKLFF. The CDR3 nucleotides read TGTGCCAGCAGTGAAGCCTCCGGGACAGGGAGTGAAAAACTGTTTTTT.

The chain combines TRBV19 with TRBJ1-5; 7 nucleotides align to TRBD1. The V gene's germline CDR1 is LNHDA and CDR2 SQIVND (reference sequence). J lost 7 bases, V lost 4 bases, and 4 bases had no gene match. This CDR3 spans 13 amino acids. For the CDR3, the DNA is TGTGCCAGTAGTAACAGGGGTCGACAGCCCCAGCATTTT. Protein product: CASSNRGRQPQHF.